This T cell receptor (beta chain) stems from a study of blood T cell repertoires in COVID-19 (dated by TCRdb to about 2020). General notes on the study: Samples covering the acute and convalescent phases of COVID-19 were provided by collaborators in the United States, Italy and Spain. Where HLA class I and class II types were available, the types were taken from metadata supplied by the sample provider, not from assay-based typing. The dataset comprised deeply sampled blood TCRbeta repertoires from subjects exposed to, actively infected with, or recovered from COVID-19. A de-identified subject ID, COVID-19 status, age in years and sex were almost always included in the sample metadata. The repertoires were released in a freely available public database intended as a resource for research on the immune response to SARS-CoV-2. The material from the prospective study consisted of cDNA or gDNA derived from T cells, B-cell-depleted T cells, or PBMCs. Samples were obtained from the ongoing ImmuneRACE study (first 160 participants) and from about 1,300 subjects provided by 6 global collaborators. What the study reported, not specific to this receptor: The amount of clinical and demographic metadata varied by source and participant and was provided uncurated.

The immunoSEQ Assay, a bias-controlled multiplex PCR, was used to amplify TCRbeta CDR3 regions from genomic DNA. The source study handled its data this way. The number of nucleated cells in each sample was estimated from the amplification of reference gene primers within the assay. To quantify the absolute abundance of each unique TCRbeta CDR3 rearrangement, sequence reads were collapsed and filtered. For each sample, productive Simpson clonality was calculated as the square root of Simpson's diversity index over productive rearrangements. Not all clones reach the TCRdb copy of this immuneACCESS table, which keeps in-frame sequences only. Checked studies attribute under half of the gap to unresolved V genes and leave the rest unexplained. V and J calls plus clone size are reproduced from that table; the DNA served to infer D and trimming. For this sample there are roughly 130,000 clones; roughly 80% appear just once. About 15% of the sample goes to the ten largest clones.

Its CDR3 holds 15 amino acids, cysteine through phenylalanine. Only the CDR3 part of the read is kept: 45 bases, read in frame from the first base. Compared with germline, V lacks 5 bases and J lacks 7 bases; bases without a gene match: 6. The CDR1 and CDR2 encoded by the germline V gene are MNHEY and SVGAGI. The collaborating institutions used their own protocols to collect whole blood in K2EDTA tubes. Collaborator samples were shipped for TCRbeta analysis as frozen whole blood, isolated PBMCs, or DNA extracted from either sample type. A note on this clone: The antigen this receptor binds is unknown. No qualities accompany the bases; no much larger clone lies one base away.

Sequencing was carried out using peripheral blood. This TCR came from a man aged 45-65 years with acute or convalescent COVID-19. Recombination connected TRBV6-5 to TRBJ2-2; 11 nucleotides in the junction match TRBD1. In nucleotide form, the sequence is TGTGCCAGCAGTAGGACAGGGGGCGCGATCGGGGAGCTGTTTTTT. This is translated as CASSRTGGAIGELFF.